A single sample gave rise to the 17 T cell receptor beta chains below, sequenced in a study of a mutant IDH1 vaccine in newly diagnosed glioma. Using immunoSEQ multiplex PCR, the repertoire was profiled, and TCRdb retains in-frame clones only, with some absent. The sample lists about 32,000 clones, 81% occurring once. Time point meaning: week 35, safety follow-up. Each dose of the vaccine consisted of 300 ug of mutant IDH1 20-mer peptide, with topical imiquimod. Their antigens remain unidentified. The input for sequencing was PBMCs, taken from a glioma patient whose treatment included an IDH1 peptide vaccine. These receptors all stem from a man between 25 and 39 years old with glioma.

V usage is TRBV10-3 and J usage is TRBJ1-2, with 9 bases that match TRBD1. Germline-derived CDR1 and CDR2 are ENHRY and SYGVKD. V lost 2 bases and J lost 1; bases outside the gene matches: 8. The CDR3 consists of 17 residues. The CDR3 sequence: CAISELPPGQGNYGYTF. For the CDR3, the DNA is TGTGCCATCAGTGAGCTCCCCCCGGGACAGGGTAACTATGGCTACACCTTC.

For the CDR3, the DNA is TGTGCCAGCAGCCCGCGGACTAGCTCCTACGAGCAGTACTTC. The encoded protein is CASSPRTSSYEQYF. This chain connects TRBV9 to TRBJ2-5, with TRBD2 matching over 7 bases. With the DNA end fitting TRBJ2-7 better, the J assignment may be wrong. This CDR3 is 14 amino acids long. Germline CDR1 reads SGDLS; CDR2 reads YYNGEE.

The chain uses TRBV29-1 and TRBJ1-1, with D unclear. Trimming shortened V by 3 bases and J by 0 bases, and 11 bases separated the two germline ends. This CDR3 has 14 amino acids. CDR1 is SQVTM, CDR2 ANQGSEA, per germline. The CDR3 reads CSVEFGSLNTEAFF. The CDR3 nucleotides are TGCAGCGTTGAGTTTGGCAGCTTGAACACTGAAGCTTTCTTT.

V is TRBV29-1 and J is TRBJ2-3; 7 bases line up with TRBD2. After removal of 1 base from V and 4 bases from J, the junction contained 8 bases not matched to a gene. The CDR3 totals 15 residues. CDR1 is SQVTM and CDR2 is ANQGSEA in the germline V gene. CDR3 sequence: CSVEGGSASADTQYF. In nucleotides, the CDR3 is TGCAGCGTTGAAGGCGGGAGCGCTTCGGCAGATACGCAGTATTTT.

The rearrangement joins TRBV7-9 to TRBJ1-1; 7 bases map to TRBD1. The CDR3 length is 13 residues. The V gene's germline CDR1 is SEHNR and CDR2 FQNEAQ (reference sequence). Trimming removed 5 bases from V and 11 bases from J; junction bases left unmatched: 11. CDR3 amino acids: CASSLGQAAEAFF. The CDR3, as DNA: TGTGCCAGCAGCCTAGGACAGGCGGCGGAGGCTTTCTTT.

This chain links TRBV27 with TRBJ1-2; 7 bases align to TRBD1. The CDR3 contains 14 residues. Germline V gives CDR1 MNHEY, CDR2 SMNVEV (reference sequence). The junction had 8 bases not matched to a gene; V was cut back by 6 bases and J by 4 bases. This chain's CDR3 is CASRNRGNVYGYTF. For the CDR3, the DNA is TGTGCCAGCAGAAACAGGGGAAACGTCTATGGCTACACCTTC.

This sequence joins TRBV4-1 and TRBJ2-1; 8 bases fit TRBD2. The CDR3 consists of 15 residues. After removal of 3 bases from V and 3 bases from J, the junction contained 4 bases not matched to a gene. Germline CDR1 is MGHRA and CDR2 is YSYEKL. The CDR3 spells CASSHGGASYNEQFF. The CDR3 DNA follows: TGCGCCAGCAGCCACGGGGGGGCCAGCTACAATGAGCAGTTCTTC.

The rearrangement joins TRBV19 to TRBJ1-2; a possible D gene is TRBD1 (6 bases). The CDR3 totals 14 residues. CDR1 and CDR2 from the germline V gene are LNHDA and SQIVND (reference sequence). Trimming cost V 5 bases and J 4 bases, with 14 bases left between them. CDR3 bases: TGTGCCAGTAGTGCCCGGGACATCGTCTATGGCTACACCTTC. Translating it yields CASSARDIVYGYTF.

The V and J genes are TRBV7-6 and TRBJ2-7; D may be TRBD1 (7 bases). Germline assignment: CDR1 SGHVS and CDR2 FNYEAQ. The CDR3 contains 18 residues. The ends were cut back, 4 bases at V and 0 bases at J, with 22 bases in the middle. The DNA for the CDR3 is TGTGCCAGCAGCTCCCCCGCCGGCCAGGGGGGTTCCTCCTACGAGCAGTACTTC. It translates to CASSSPAGQGGSSYEQYF.

This clone has just one count. The identical CDR3 is also encoded by other nucleotide sequences in the sample. J is TRBJ1-1 and V is TRBV6-6; D perhaps matches TRBD1 (5 bases). The CDR3 spans 12 residues. V was trimmed by 5 bases and J by 10 bases, leaving 14 bases between them. Germline loops: CDR1 MNHNY, CDR2 SVGAGI (reference sequence). The CDR3 nucleotides are TGTGCCAGCAGTCTTGGCAGGGTGGGAGCTTTCTTT. Its translation is CASSLGRVGAFF.

This clone was counted between two and nine times. The chain couples TRBV25-1 to TRBJ1-5; TRBD1 agrees at 9 bases. CDR1 is MGHDK, CDR2 SYGVNS, per germline. V lost 6 bases, J lost 5 bases, and 8 bases stayed unmatched. This CDR3 is built from 15 residues. CDR3 sequence (DNA): TGTGCCAGCAGCCCGTCGGGACAGGGTGATCAGCCCCAGCATTTT. Encoded protein: CASSPSGQGDQPQHF.

This rearrangement joins TRBV5-1 to TRBJ2-6; 9 bases align to TRBD1. Germline values: CDR1 SGHRS, CDR2 YFSETQ. The ends lost 5 bases at V and 2 bases at J; junction bases unmatched: 8. The CDR3 totals 17 residues. The CDR3 spells CASSSLTGGPGANVLTF. As DNA, the CDR3 is TGCGCCAGCAGTTCCCTAACAGGGGGCCCTGGGGCCAACGTCCTGACTTTC. Filled out from reference TRBV5-1 and TRBJ2-6, the complete variable domain reads KAGVTQTPRYLIKTRGQQVTLSCSPISGHRSVSWYQQTPGQGLQFLFEYFSETQRNKGNFPGRFSGRQFSNSRSEMNVSTLELGDSALYLCASSSLTGGPGANVLTFGAGSRLTVL.

The chain links TRBV7-7 to TRBJ2-2; the D gene is possibly TRBD1 (6 bases). The germline gives CDR1 SSHAT, CDR2 FNYEAQ (reference sequence). The CDR3 consists of 13 residues. V lost 4 bases, J lost 5 bases, and 8 bases lay in between. The CDR3, as DNA: TGTGCCAGCAGCTCACAGGGAACCGGGGAGCTGTTTTTT. Protein product: CASSSQGTGELFF.

The genes are TRBV27 and TRBJ2-7; possible D gene TRBD2, 6 bases. This CDR3 contains 14 residues. The V end was cut by 3 bases, the J end by 6 bases, with 15 bases between. Germline lookup yields CDR1 MNHEY and CDR2 SMNVEV (reference sequence). In nucleotides, the CDR3 is TGTGCCAGCAGTTTTCGTTTAGCGGCGAGCGAGCAGTACTTC. This codes for CASSFRLAASEQYF.

In its sample, this clone was seen once. This sequence joins TRBV10-3 and TRBJ1-3; D is perhaps TRBD1 (6 bases). The CDR3 runs 15 residues. The germline V gene encodes CDR1 ENHRY and CDR2 SYGVKD. Trimming cost V 10 bases and J 3 bases, with 19 bases left between them. CDR3 residues: CATQHPRGGGNTIYF. The CDR3 bases are TGTGCCACCCAACACCCCAGGGGTGGTGGAAACACCATATATTTT.

The rearrangement links TRBV4-2 to TRBJ2-1; 14 nucleotides align to TRBD2. The trim removed 0 bases at V and 15 bases at J, leaving 7 bases unmatched. The CDR3 consists of 15 residues. The germline V gene has CDR1 LGHNA and CDR2 YNFKEQ. CDR3 coding DNA: TGTGCCAGCAGCCAAGATAAGACTAGCGGGAGGGCCTGGTTCTTC. Translated, it gives CASSQDKTSGRAWFF.

This clone occurred a few times. This rearrangement joins TRBV6-1 to TRBJ2-2; no firm D call. Germline-derived CDR1 and CDR2 are MNHNS and SASEGT. Trimming took off 0 bases at V and 4 bases at J, with 9 bases between the two ends. The CDR3 loop spans 15 amino acids. The CDR3 region has the DNA TGTGCCAGCAGTGAAGCTAAGCCCTCCACCGGGGAGCTGTTTTTT. Its translation is CASSEAKPSTGELFF.